The 13 T cell receptor beta chains presented below share a single source sample, sequenced in a study of T-cell reconstitution after alpha-beta-depleted transplantation in children. Preparation of the TCRbeta library used unique molecular identifiers. TCRdb processed the PCR reads anew with MiXCR; each CDR3 protein has one entry. The data contain 190,000 or so distinct CDR3 sequences, 6.5% to 7.5% of them seen just once; the ten biggest clones take up around 3.1%. The material was PBMCs from the stem cell graft donor, obtained from the stem cell graft. Receptor source: a human donor who donated a stem cell graft to a child with Wiskott-Aldrich syndrome.

This chain joins TRBV6-1 and TRBJ2-2; D unclear. The CDR3 consists of 14 residues. Germline values: CDR1 MNHNS, CDR2 SASEGT. V lost 4 bases, J lost 6 bases, and 12 bases lay in between. CDR3 nucleotide sequence: TGTGCCAGCAGTGTAGAAGTTCGGGCCGGGGAGCTGTTTTTT. This gives the protein CASSVEVRAGELFF.

This clonotype was recorded at least ten times. The chain couples TRBV12-3 or TRBV12-4 to TRBJ1-2; D may be TRBD1 (5 bases). This CDR3 has 12 amino acids. V was pared by 3 bases and J by 8 bases, with 10 bases between. The DNA of the CDR3 is TGTGCCAGCAGTTTGGCCAGGGCCGGCTACACCTTC. This encodes CASSLARAGYTF.

This clonotype was detected many times. CDR3 sequence reads: CAISQLAASDTQYF. In nucleotides, the CDR3 is TGTGCCATCAGCCAACTAGCGGCGTCAGATACGCAGTATTTT. The chain carries TRBV10-3 and TRBJ2-3; TRBD2 matches at 8 bases. Germline CDR1 reads ENHRY; CDR2 reads SYGVKD. V lost 6 bases to trimming and J lost 4 bases; unmatched junction nucleotides: 6. The CDR3 has 14 amino acids.

This clonotype was seen ten or more times. V and J are TRBV5-1 and TRBJ2-3; the D is unclear. The CDR3 runs 14 residues. Germline lookup yields CDR1 SGHRS and CDR2 YFSETQ. V was clipped by 4 bases and J by 3 bases, with 12 bases between them. CDR3 in DNA: TGCGCCAGCAGCGGGCGGCCCCCAACAGATACGCAGTATTTT. It translates to CASSGRPPTDTQYF.

This clonotype was counted many times. The chain carries TRBV4-3 and TRBJ2-2, with D tentatively TRBD2 (5 bases). The CDR3 has 16 residues. Germline CDR1 reads LGHNA; CDR2 reads YSLEER. V was trimmed by 3 bases and J by 1 base, leaving 12 bases between them. The CDR3 is CASSQSGLLNTGELFF. CDR3 DNA: TGCGCCAGCAGCCAGTCCGGACTGTTGAACACCGGGGAGCTGTTTTTT.

This clonotype was counted many times. V is TRBV6-1 and J is TRBJ2-1; 9 nucleotides match TRBD2. Germline values: CDR1 MNHNS, CDR2 SASEGT. The CDR3 length is 15 residues. Germline trimming cut 4 bases from V and 7 bases from J; bases unmatched to any gene: 8. The CDR3 sequence: CASSVEAGGINEQFF. DNA for the CDR3: TGTGCCAGCAGTGTGGAAGCGGGGGGTATAAATGAGCAGTTCTTC.

The chain joins TRBV4-1 to TRBJ1-2, with D perhaps matching TRBD1 (5 bases). The CDR3 spans 15 residues. CDR1 is MGHRA, CDR2 YSYEKL, per germline. The V end was cut by 0 bases, the J end by 5 bases, with 13 bases between. The CDR3 DNA follows: TGCGCCAGCAGCCAAGACGCCAGGGAATGGTATGGCTACACCTTC. Encoded protein: CASSQDAREWYGYTF.

This clonotype was observed many times. V gene TRBV20-1 combines with J gene TRBJ2-1; 8 bases are a match to TRBD2. The CDR3 has 15 amino acids. Germline V lookup: CDR1 DFQATT, CDR2 SNEGSKA (reference sequence). With V trimmed by 0 bases and J by 8 bases, 9 bases remained unmatched. In DNA form, the CDR3 reads TGCAGTGCTAGAGATGAAAGCGGGAGAGTCTATGAGCAGTTCTTC. It yields the protein CSARDESGRVYEQFF.

The chain couples TRBV29-1 to TRBJ2-7; 8 bases map to TRBD1. The V gene end was trimmed by 6 bases and the J gene end by 0 bases; junction bases not matched to a gene: 10. CDR3 length equals 15 residues. Germline CDR1 and CDR2: SQVTM and ANQGSEA. This CDR3 is CSVAYRGFTSYEQYF. The CDR3 nucleotides read TGCAGCGTCGCATACAGGGGGTTTACCTCCTACGAGCAGTACTTC.

This clonotype was observed many times. V and J are TRBV20-1 and TRBJ2-7; D gene ambiguous. Germline V gene lookup returns CDR1 DFQATT and CDR2 SNEGSKA (reference sequence). CDR3 length: 11 amino acids. With 5 bases removed from V and 4 bases from J, the gap between germline ends came to 9 bases. CDR3 nucleotides: TGCAGTGCTGGAAAACTGTACGAGCAGTACTTC. This encodes CSAGKLYEQYF.

This clonotype was found many times. The V and J genes are TRBV12-3 or TRBV12-4 and TRBJ2-7, with 10 bases that match TRBD2. The CDR3 is made up of 15 amino acids. The ends lost 3 bases at V and 5 bases at J; junction bases unmatched: 7. The CDR3 here is CASSFQAGGPNEQYF. In DNA form, the CDR3 reads TGTGCCAGCAGTTTCCAAGCGGGAGGGCCCAACGAGCAGTACTTC.

This chain uses TRBV19 with TRBJ1-5; 8 nucleotides line up with TRBD1. Germline trimming cut 7 bases from V and 6 bases from J; bases unmatched to any gene: 14. This CDR3 has 16 residues. The germline V gene has CDR1 LNHDA and CDR2 SQIVND (reference sequence). This chain's CDR3 is CASTPLTSDRAQPQHF. The CDR3 DNA reads as TGTGCCAGTACCCCACTTACCTCGGACAGGGCTCAGCCCCAGCATTTT.

This clonotype was seen ten or more times. V gene TRBV7-2 combines with J gene TRBJ1-2, with D possibly being TRBD1 (5 bases). Trimming pared 0 bases from V and 4 bases from J, leaving 6 bases between. CDR3 length: 13 residues. Germline lookup yields CDR1 SGHTA and CDR2 FQGNSA. The CDR3 DNA sequence: TGTGCCAGCAGCTTAGCGGGGCCCTATGGCTACACCTTC. Translation: CASSLAGPYGYTF.